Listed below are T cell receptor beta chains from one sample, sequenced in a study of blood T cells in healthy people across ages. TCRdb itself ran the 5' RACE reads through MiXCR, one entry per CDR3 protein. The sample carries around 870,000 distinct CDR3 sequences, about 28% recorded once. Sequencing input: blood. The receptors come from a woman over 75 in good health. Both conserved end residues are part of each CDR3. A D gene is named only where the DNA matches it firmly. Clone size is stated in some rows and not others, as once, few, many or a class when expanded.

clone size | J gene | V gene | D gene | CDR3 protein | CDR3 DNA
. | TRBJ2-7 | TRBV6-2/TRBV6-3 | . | CASSWGVAYEQYF | TGTGCCAGCAGTTGGGGCGTTGCCTACGAGCAGTACTTC
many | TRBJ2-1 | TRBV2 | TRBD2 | CASNRPSGGQSSYNEQFF | TGTGCCAGCAATCGCCCTAGCGGGGGCCAGAGCTCCTACAATGAGCAGTTCTTC
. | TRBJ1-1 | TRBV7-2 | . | CASSPLSWGNTEAFF | TGTGCCAGCAGCCCTCTCAGTTGGGGGAACACTGAAGCTTTCTTT
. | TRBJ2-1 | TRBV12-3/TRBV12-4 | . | CASSLAQGKQFF | TGTGCCAGCAGTTTAGCCCAGGGAAAGCAGTTCTTC
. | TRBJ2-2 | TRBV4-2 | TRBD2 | CASSQARGGRNTGELFF | TGTGCCAGCAGCCAAGCACGGGGGGGGCGGAACACCGGGGAGCTGTTTTTT
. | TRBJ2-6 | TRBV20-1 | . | CSVPPSSGANVLTF | TGCAGTGTCCCACCGAGCTCTGGAGCCAACGTCCTGACTTTC
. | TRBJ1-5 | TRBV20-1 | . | CSAIQGYGNQPQHF | TGCAGTGCAATTCAGGGTTATGGCAATCAGCCCCAGCATTTT
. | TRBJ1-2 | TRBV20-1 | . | CSAIRAGFLTDGYTF | TGCAGTGCTATTAGGGCGGGGTTCTTGACCGATGGCTACACCTTC
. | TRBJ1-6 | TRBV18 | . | CASSPGTPSPLHF | TGTGCCAGCTCACCTGGGACCCCCTCACCCCTCCACTTT
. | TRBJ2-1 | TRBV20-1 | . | CSARVGGNDYNEQFF | TGCAGTGCTAGGGTGGGCGGGAACGATTACAATGAGCAGTTCTTC
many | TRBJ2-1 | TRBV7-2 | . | CASRGPSGEQFF | TGTGCCAGCCGGGGTCCGTCAGGTGAGCAGTTCTTC
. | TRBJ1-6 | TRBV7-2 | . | CASSSTYNSPLHF | TGTGCCAGCAGCTCAACCTATAATTCACCCCTCCACTTT
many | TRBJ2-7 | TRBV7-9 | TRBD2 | CASSSGGGYEQYF | TGTGCCAGCAGCTCGGGCGGGGGCTACGAGCAGTACTTC
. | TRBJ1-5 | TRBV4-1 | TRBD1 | CASSQDGQGNQPQHF | TGCGCCAGCAGCCAAGATGGACAGGGCAATCAGCCCCAGCATTTT
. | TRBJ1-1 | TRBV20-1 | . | CSAQHRVTTEAFF | TGCAGTGCTCAACACAGGGTCACGACTGAAGCTTTCTTT
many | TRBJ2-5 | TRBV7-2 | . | CASSFNGQETQYF | TGTGCCAGCAGCTTTAATGGGCAAGAGACCCAGTACTTC
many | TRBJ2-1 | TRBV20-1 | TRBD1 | CSADADRVGAGEQFF | TGCAGTGCAGATGCGGACAGGGTGGGGGCCGGTGAGCAGTTCTTC
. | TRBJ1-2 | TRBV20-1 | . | CSARGARGENYGYTF | TGCAGTGCTAGAGGAGCCAGGGGCGAAAACTATGGCTACACCTTC
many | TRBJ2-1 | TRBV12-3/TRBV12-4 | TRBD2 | CASSLRLAGTNEQFF | TGTGCCAGCAGTTTAAGACTAGCGGGGACCAATGAGCAGTTCTTC
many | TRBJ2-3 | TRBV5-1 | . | CASSSSPGASTDTQYF | TGCGCCAGCAGCTCATCGCCGGGAGCTAGCACAGATACGCAGTATTTT
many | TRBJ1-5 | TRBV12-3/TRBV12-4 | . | CASSSPAGLGNQPQHF | TGTGCCAGCAGTTCCCCCGCAGGGTTGGGCAATCAGCCCCAGCATTTT
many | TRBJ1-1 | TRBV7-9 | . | CASSFGGNTEAFF | TGTGCCAGCAGCTTCGGCGGGAACACTGAAGCTTTCTTT
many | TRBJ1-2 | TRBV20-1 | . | CSARDQGWYGYTF | TGCAGTGCTAGAGATCAGGGATGGTATGGCTACACCTTC
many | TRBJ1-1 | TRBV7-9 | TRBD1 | CASSLARGTEAFF | TGTGCCAGCAGCTTAGCCAGGGGGACTGAAGCTTTCTTT
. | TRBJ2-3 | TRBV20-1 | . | CSASPGTDTTDTQYF | TGCAGTGCTAGTCCCGGGACTGATACGACAGATACGCAGTATTTT
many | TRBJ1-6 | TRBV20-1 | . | CSARSRTRQNSPLHF | TGCAGTGCTAGATCCCGGACACGACAGAATTCACCCCTCCACTTT
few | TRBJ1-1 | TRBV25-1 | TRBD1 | CASTRTGANTEAFF | TGTGCCAGCACCAGGACAGGGGCGAACACTGAAGCTTTCTTT
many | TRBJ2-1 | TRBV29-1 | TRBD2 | CSVCRSSGSSYNEQFF | TGCAGCGTTTGTCGATCTAGCGGGAGCTCCTACAATGAGCAGTTCTTC
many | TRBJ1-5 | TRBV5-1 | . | CASSRGGRGSNQPQHF | TGCGCCAGCAGCCGGGGGGGCAGGGGCAGCAATCAGCCCCAGCATTTT
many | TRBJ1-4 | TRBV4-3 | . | CASSQGYRDEKLFF | TGCGCCAGCAGCCAGGGGTACCGGGATGAAAAACTGTTTTTT
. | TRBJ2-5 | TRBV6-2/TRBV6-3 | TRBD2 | CACSTQRGNYNEQYF | TGTGCCTGCAGTACACAGCGGGGGAACTACAATGAGCAGTACTTC
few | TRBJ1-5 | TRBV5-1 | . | CASSFDSTNQPQHF | TGCGCCAGCAGCTTCGACAGTACAAATCAGCCCCAGCATTTT
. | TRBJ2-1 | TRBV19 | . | CASSIARNEQFF | TGTGCCAGTAGTATAGCGAGGAATGAGCAGTTCTTC
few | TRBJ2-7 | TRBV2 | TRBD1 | CASSLRGQGIYEQYF | TGTGCCAGCAGTTTGAGGGGACAGGGGATCTACGAGCAGTACTTC
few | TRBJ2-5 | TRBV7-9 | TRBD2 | CASSLHSGGGETQYF | TGTGCCAGCAGCCTACATAGCGGGGGAGGAGAGACCCAGTACTTC
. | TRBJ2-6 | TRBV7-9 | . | CASSPRDGESSGANVLTF | TGTGCCAGCAGCCCCCGGGACGGAGAAAGCTCTGGGGCCAACGTCCTGACTTTC
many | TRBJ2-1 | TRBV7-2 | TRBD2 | CASSRGLAGGSYNEQFF | TGTGCCAGCAGCCGGGGACTAGCGGGGGGGTCCTACAATGAGCAGTTCTTC
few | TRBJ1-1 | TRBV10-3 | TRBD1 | CAISEKQGDLSTEAFF | TGTGCCATCAGTGAAAAGCAGGGGGACCTCAGCACTGAAGCTTTCTTT
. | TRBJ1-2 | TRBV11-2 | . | CASSLNPGTNYGYTF | TGTGCCAGCAGCTTAAATCCGGGAACTAACTATGGCTACACCTTC
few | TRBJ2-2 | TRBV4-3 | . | CASSQDRTIGELFF | TGCGCCAGCAGCCAAGACAGAACAATCGGGGAGCTGTTTTTT
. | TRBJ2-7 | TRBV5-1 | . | CASSLLTDTYEQYF | TGCGCCAGCAGCTTGTTGACAGATACATACGAGCAGTACTTC
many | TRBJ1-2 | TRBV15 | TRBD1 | CATSRHRDRDGYTF | TGTGCCACCAGCAGACACCGGGACAGGGATGGCTACACCTTC
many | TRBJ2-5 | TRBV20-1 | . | CSARDTGIPQETQYF | TGCAGTGCTAGAGATACGGGAATACCCCAAGAGACCCAGTACTTC
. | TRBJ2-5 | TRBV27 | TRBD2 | CASSQRVLQLAGRETQYF | TGTGCCAGCAGCCAGCGGGTCCTCCAACTAGCGGGAAGAGAGACCCAGTACTTC
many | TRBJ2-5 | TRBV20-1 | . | CSAIPASGMETQYF | TGCAGTGCTATCCCGGCTTCGGGGATGGAGACCCAGTACTTC
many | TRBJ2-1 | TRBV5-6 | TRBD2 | CASSLISGTYNEQFF | TGTGCCAGCAGCTTGATTAGCGGGACCTACAATGAGCAGTTCTTC
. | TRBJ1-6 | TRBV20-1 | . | CSARGLVGVNSPPHF | TGCAGTGCTAGAGGCCTAGTCGGGGTTAATTCACCCCCCCACTTT
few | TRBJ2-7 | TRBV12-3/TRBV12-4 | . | CASSLGLGRSAEQYF | TGTGCCAGCAGTTTAGGTTTAGGGCGATCTGCCGAGCAGTACTTC
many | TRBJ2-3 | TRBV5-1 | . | CASSFNAGSNTQYF | TGCGCCAGCAGCTTTAATGCGGGATCGAATACGCAGTATTTT
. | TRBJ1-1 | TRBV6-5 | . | CASQVGRGSNTEAFF | TGTGCCAGCCAAGTTGGTCGGGGCTCGAACACTGAAGCTTTCTTT
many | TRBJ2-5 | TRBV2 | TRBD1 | CASNRQGLETQYF | TGTGCCAGCAATCGACAGGGGTTAGAGACCCAGTACTTC
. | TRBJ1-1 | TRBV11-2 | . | CASSWGGEAFF | TGTGCCAGCAGCTGGGGAGGTGAAGCTTTCTTT
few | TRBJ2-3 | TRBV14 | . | CASSQDRGRIADTQYF | TGTGCCAGCAGCCAAGATAGGGGACGGATAGCAGATACGCAGTATTTT
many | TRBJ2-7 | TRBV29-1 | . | CSVLQGRAYEQYF | TGCAGCGTACTACAGGGCCGGGCCTACGAGCAGTACTTC
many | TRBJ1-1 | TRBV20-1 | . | CSAKGPNTEAFF | TGCAGTGCTAAGGGTCCGAACACTGAAGCTTTCTTT
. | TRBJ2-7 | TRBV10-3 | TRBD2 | CAIRGSSGREWYEQYF | TGTGCCATCAGGGGAAGTAGCGGGAGGGAATGGTACGAGCAGTACTTC
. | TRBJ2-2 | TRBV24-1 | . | CATSNTYPGELFF | TGTGCCACCAGCAATACGTACCCCGGGGAGCTGTTTTTT
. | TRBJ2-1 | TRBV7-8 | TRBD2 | CASSSRGVSSYNEQFF | TGTGCCAGCAGCTCTCGGGGGGTGAGCTCCTACAATGAGCAGTTCTTC
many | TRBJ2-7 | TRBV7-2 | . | CASSFREVNSYEQYF | TGTGCCAGCAGCTTCAGGGAAGTGAACTCCTACGAGCAGTACTTC
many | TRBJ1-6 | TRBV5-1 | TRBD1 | CASSLRDRGNSPLHF | TGCGCCAGCAGTCTCCGGGACAGGGGGAATTCACCCCTCCACTTT